Below are 17 T cell receptor beta chains sequenced from a single sample in a study of CD8 T cells in Susac syndrome. Random-hexamer reverse transcription was applied to about 0.5 to 1 ug RNA. TCRdb re-called the immunoSEQ multiplex PCR reads through MiXCR, storing one row per CDR3 protein. This sample has about 66,000 distinct CDR3 sequences, with approximately 94% found just once. The sample taken for sequencing was CD8+ T cells from PBMCs. The source of these receptors is a human donor with multiple sclerosis.

This clonotype was picked up one time. The rearrangement joins TRBV11-1 to TRBJ1-1; D gene uncertain. The CDR3 spans 13 residues. Germline values: CDR1 SGHAT, CDR2 FQDESV (reference sequence). Trimming took 2 bases from V and 6 from J, leaving 10 bases between them. CDR3 region: CASSLLGYAEAFF. The DNA for the CDR3 is TGTGCCAGCAGCTTATTGGGATATGCTGAAGCTTTCTTT.

The chain couples TRBV2 to TRBJ1-1; the D gene is possibly TRBD1 (5 bases). The CDR3 contains 12 residues. Germline CDR1 is SNHLY and CDR2 is FYNNEI. V was trimmed by 9 bases and J by 1 base, leaving 9 bases between them. The CDR3 spells CARETENTEAFF. The DNA of the CDR3 is TGTGCCAGAGAGACAGAGAACACTGAAGCTTTCTTT.

The V and J genes are TRBV5-1 and TRBJ1-1; D remains ambiguous. V shed 3 bases and J shed 5 bases, with 20 bases lying between them. This CDR3 contains 16 residues. Germline V CDR1 and CDR2: SGHRS, YFSETQ. CDR3 residues: CASSSGNWGVGTEAFF. The CDR3 coding sequence is TGCGCCAGCAGCTCGGGGAATTGGGGAGTTGGGACTGAAGCTTTCTTT. Supplemented by reference TRBV5-1 and TRBJ1-1, the full variable domain reads KAGVTQTPRYLIKTRGQQVTLSCSPISGHRSVSWYQQTPGQGLQFLFEYFSETQRNKGNFPGRFSGRQFSNSRSEMNVSTLELGDSALYLCASSSGNWGVGTEAFFGQGTRLTVV.

The chain recombines TRBV30 with TRBJ1-2; no firm D call. The germline V and J ends were trimmed by 8 bases and 3 bases, with 10 bases remaining between them. In germline, CDR1 is GTSNPN, CDR2 SVGIG (reference sequence). The CDR3 runs to 11 residues. CDR3 DNA: TGTGCCACCTACGTTTACTATGGCTACACCTTC. Protein sequence: CATYVYYGYTF.

The gene calls are TRBV4-1 and TRBJ1-5; D not resolved. The germline V and J ends were trimmed by 0 bases and 5 bases, with 8 bases remaining between them. The CDR3 covers 14 residues. The germline V gene encodes CDR1 MGHRA and CDR2 YSYEKL. The DNA for the CDR3 is TGCGCCAGCAGCCAAGATGGATGGGATCAGCCCCAGCATTTT. Protein product: CASSQDGWDQPQHF.

The rearrangement uses TRBV9 and TRBJ2-1; 10 bases line up with TRBD1. Germline V gene lookup returns CDR1 SGDLS and CDR2 YYNGEE. Unmatched junction bases numbered 7, after V lost 4 bases and J lost 6 bases. The CDR3 has 15 residues. The DNA of the CDR3 is TGTGCCAGCAGCCTTTCGACAGGGGGCATCAATGAGCAGTTCTTC. It codes for CASSLSTGGINEQFF. Drawing the rest from reference TRBV9 and TRBJ2-1, the complete variable domain is DSGVTQTPKHLITATGQRVTLRCSPRSGDLSVYWYQQSLDQGLQFLIQYYNGEERAKGNILERFSAQQFPDLHSELNLSSLELGDSALYFCASSLSTGGINEQFFGPGTRLTVL.

The chain joins TRBV27 to TRBJ2-5; 7 bases line up with TRBD2. The trim removed 5 bases at V and 3 bases at J, leaving 12 bases unmatched. This CDR3 spans 16 amino acids. Germline CDR1 reads MNHEY; CDR2 reads SMNVEV (reference sequence). The DNA for the CDR3 is TGTGCCAGCAGTCCAACGCCCGGACTAGTAAAAGAGACCCAGTACTTC. The encoded protein is CASSPTPGLVKETQYF.

This clonotype was recorded only once. The chain employs TRBV3-1 and TRBJ2-5; perhaps TRBD2 as D (6 bases). Germline CDR1 and CDR2: LGHDT and YNNKEL (reference sequence). The V end lost 0 bases, the J end lost 3 bases, and 11 bases lay between the germline ends. The CDR3 contains 15 residues. In nucleotides, the CDR3 is TGTGCCAGCAGCCAAGAGGTAGCGGCGGAAGAGACCCAGTACTTC. Translation: CASSQEVAAEETQYF.

J is TRBJ1-1 and V is TRBV7-8, with D hard to call. Germline V gene lookup returns CDR1 SGHVS and CDR2 FQNEAQ. V was trimmed by 8 bases and J by 1 base, leaving 8 bases between them. There are 12 residues in the CDR3. CDR3 DNA: TGTGCCAGCGGGAGGAGGAACACTGAAGCTTTCTTT. It specifies CASGRRNTEAFF.

This clonotype was counted only a few times. The chain links TRBV4-1 to TRBJ1-5; a possible D gene is TRBD1 (5 bases). The CDR3 totals 15 residues. Germline assignment: CDR1 MGHRA and CDR2 YSYEKL. Trimming removed 0 bases at V and 6 bases at J, with 12 bases between. CDR3 nucleotide sequence: TGCGCCAGCAGCCAAGATCGGGCAGGGCCTCAGCCCCAGCATTTT. The encoded protein is CASSQDRAGPQPQHF.

This chain links TRBV7-9 with TRBJ2-7; 9 bases match TRBD1. The V segment lost 4 bases and the J segment 4 bases; nucleotides outside the gene matches: 8. The CDR3 is 15 residues long. Germline lookup yields CDR1 SEHNR and CDR2 FQNEAQ (reference sequence). The CDR3 is CASSSSGTGKYEQYF. The DNA of the CDR3 is TGTGCCAGCAGCTCCTCCGGGACAGGGAAATACGAGCAGTACTTC.

The chain has TRBV19 and TRBJ2-1; 7 bases are shared with TRBD1. The length of the CDR3 is 13 residues. Trimming cost V 7 bases and J 7 bases; bases outside gene matches: 7. CDR1 and CDR2 (germline): LNHDA, SQIVND (reference sequence). In DNA, the CDR3 is TGTGCCAGTACAGAGACAGGGTGGAATGAGCAGTTCTTC. It encodes CASTETGWNEQFF.

The chain couples TRBV28 to TRBJ2-7, with D perhaps TRBD1 (6 bases). CDR3 length: 12 amino acids. V lost 7 bases and J 4 bases, leaving 11 bases between the germline ends. Germline V gene lookup returns CDR1 MDHEN and CDR2 SYDVKM. The CDR3 nucleotides are TGTGCCAGCAATCTACAGGGTTACGAGCAGTACTTC. It specifies CASNLQGYEQYF.

The V gene is TRBV5-4, the J gene TRBJ1-2, with a weak D call TRBD1 (5 bases). The CDR3 totals 12 residues. CDR1 is SGHNT, CDR2 YYREEE, per germline (reference sequence). Between the trimmed V and J ends, which lost 7 bases and 8 bases, there was a span of 15 bases. The chain's CDR3 is CASGSGTGGYTF. The DNA of the CDR3 is TGTGCCAGCGGGTCCGGGACCGGAGGCTACACCTTC.

The chain is built from TRBV30 and TRBJ1-2, with 7 bases aligning to TRBD1. CDR1 GTSNPN and CDR2 SVGIG come from the germline V gene (reference sequence). The CDR3 spans 14 residues. Trimming took 2 bases from V and 3 from J; bases not matched to a gene: 6. CDR3 loop: CAWSPGGIDYGYTF. Written as DNA, the CDR3 is TGTGCCTGGAGTCCAGGGGGGATCGACTATGGCTACACCTTC.

The rearrangement links TRBV20-1 to TRBJ2-1; the D is unclear. The CDR3 has 14 amino acids. Germline lookup yields CDR1 DFQATT and CDR2 SNEGSKA (reference sequence). V lost 6 bases and J 2 bases, leaving 14 bases between the germline ends. The CDR3: CSASRDSPYNEQFF. The DNA for the CDR3 is TGCAGTGCCAGCCGAGACTCCCCCTACAATGAGCAGTTCTTC.

The genes are TRBV4-1 and TRBJ2-7; D gene uncertain. V lost 0 bases and J 2 bases, leaving 11 bases between the germline ends. The CDR3 runs to 15 residues. The germline V gene has CDR1 MGHRA and CDR2 YSYEKL. The CDR3 region is CASSQDPLPTYEQYF. The CDR3, as DNA: TGCGCCAGCAGCCAAGATCCCCTCCCCACCTACGAGCAGTACTTC.